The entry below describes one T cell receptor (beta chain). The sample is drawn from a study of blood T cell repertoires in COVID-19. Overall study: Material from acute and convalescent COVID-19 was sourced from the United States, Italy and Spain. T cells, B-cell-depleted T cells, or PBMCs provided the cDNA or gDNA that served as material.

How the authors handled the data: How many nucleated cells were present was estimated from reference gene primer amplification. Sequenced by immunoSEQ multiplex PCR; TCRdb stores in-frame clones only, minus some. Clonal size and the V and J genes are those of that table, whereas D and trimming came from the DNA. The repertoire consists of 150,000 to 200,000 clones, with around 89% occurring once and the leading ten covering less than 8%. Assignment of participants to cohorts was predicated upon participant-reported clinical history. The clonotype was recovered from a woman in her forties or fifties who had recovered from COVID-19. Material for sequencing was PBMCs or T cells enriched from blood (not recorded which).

The CDR3 coding sequence is TGCGCCAGCAGGGGACAGGGAAAAAACATTCAGTACTTC. Encoded protein: CASRGQGKNIQYF. The chain couples TRBV5-1 to TRBJ2-4; TRBD1 matches at 9 bases. V trimming: 5 bases; J trimming: 4 bases; junction bases outside the gene matches: 1. Germline CDR1 SGHRS, CDR2 YFSETQ. The CDR3 length is 13 residues.